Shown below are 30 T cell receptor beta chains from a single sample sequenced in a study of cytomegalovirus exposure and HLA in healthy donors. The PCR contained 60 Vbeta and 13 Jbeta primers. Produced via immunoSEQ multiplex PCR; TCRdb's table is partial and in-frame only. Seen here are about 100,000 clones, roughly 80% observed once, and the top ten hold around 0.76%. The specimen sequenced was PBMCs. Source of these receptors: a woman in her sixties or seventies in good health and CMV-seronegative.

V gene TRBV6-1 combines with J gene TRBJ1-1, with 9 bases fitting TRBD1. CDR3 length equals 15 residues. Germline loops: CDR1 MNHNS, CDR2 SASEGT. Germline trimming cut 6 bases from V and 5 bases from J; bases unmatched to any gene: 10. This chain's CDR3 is CASSLRRTGVTEAFF. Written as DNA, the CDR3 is TGTGCCAGCAGCCTACGCCGGACAGGGGTTACTGAAGCTTTCTTT.

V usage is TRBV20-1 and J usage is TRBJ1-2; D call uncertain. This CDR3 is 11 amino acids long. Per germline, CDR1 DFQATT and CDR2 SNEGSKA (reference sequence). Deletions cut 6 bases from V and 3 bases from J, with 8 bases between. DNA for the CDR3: TGCAGTGCCTACTATGACTATGGCTACACCTTC. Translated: CSAYYDYGYTF.

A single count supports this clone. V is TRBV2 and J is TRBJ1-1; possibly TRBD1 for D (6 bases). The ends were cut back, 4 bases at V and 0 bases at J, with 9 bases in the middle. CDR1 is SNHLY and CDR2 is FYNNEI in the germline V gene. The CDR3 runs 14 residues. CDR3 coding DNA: TGTGCCAGCAGTGGGACAGCCCTGAACACTGAAGCTTTCTTT. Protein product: CASSGTALNTEAFF.

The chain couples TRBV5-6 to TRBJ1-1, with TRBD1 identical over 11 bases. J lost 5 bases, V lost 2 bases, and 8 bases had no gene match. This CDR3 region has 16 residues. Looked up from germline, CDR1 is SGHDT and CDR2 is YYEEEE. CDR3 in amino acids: CASSFPGTGGRTEAFF. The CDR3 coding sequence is TGTGCCAGCAGCTTCCCCGGGACAGGGGGTCGGACTGAAGCTTTCTTT.

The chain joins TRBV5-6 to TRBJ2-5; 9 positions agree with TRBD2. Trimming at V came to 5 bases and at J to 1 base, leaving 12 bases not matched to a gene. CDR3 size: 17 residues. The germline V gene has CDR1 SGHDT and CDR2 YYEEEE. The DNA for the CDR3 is TGTGCCAGCAGAAAAGCGGGGGGCCGTGAAACCCAAGAGACCCAGTACTTC. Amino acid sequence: CASRKAGGRETQETQYF.

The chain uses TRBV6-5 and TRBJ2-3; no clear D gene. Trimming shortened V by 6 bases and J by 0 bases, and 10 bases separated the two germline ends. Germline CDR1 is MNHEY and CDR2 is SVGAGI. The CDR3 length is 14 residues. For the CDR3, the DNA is TGTGCCAGCAGCTGGGCTCCTAGCACAGATACGCAGTATTTT. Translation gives CASSWAPSTDTQYF.

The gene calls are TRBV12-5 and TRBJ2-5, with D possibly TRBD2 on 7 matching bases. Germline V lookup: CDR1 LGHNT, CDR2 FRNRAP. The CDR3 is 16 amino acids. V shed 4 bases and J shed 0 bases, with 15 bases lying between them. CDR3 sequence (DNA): TGTGCTAGTGGTTCTGGTGGGGGGGGCGACCAAGAGACCCAGTACTTC. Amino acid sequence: CASGSGGGGDQETQYF. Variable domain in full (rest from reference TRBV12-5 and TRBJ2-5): DARVTQTPRHKVTEMGQEVTMRCQPILGHNTVFWYRQTMMQGLELLAYFRNRAPLDDSGMPKDRFSAEMPDATLATLKIQPSEPRDSAVYFCASGSGGGGDQETQYFGPGTRLLVL.

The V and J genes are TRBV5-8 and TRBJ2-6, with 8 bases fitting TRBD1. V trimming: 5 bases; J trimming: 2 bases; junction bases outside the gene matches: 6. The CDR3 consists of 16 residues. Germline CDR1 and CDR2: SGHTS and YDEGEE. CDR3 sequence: CASREPGGAGANVLTF. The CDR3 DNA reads TGTGCCAGCAGGGAGCCAGGGGGCGCTGGGGCCAACGTCCTGACTTTC.

The CDR3 spells CASSQEQGSMNTEAFF. The CDR3 coding sequence is TGCGCCAGCAGCCAAGAACAGGGCAGCATGAACACTGAAGCTTTCTTT. This chain connects TRBV4-3 to TRBJ1-1, with D maybe TRBD1 (6 bases). The V end lost 0 bases, the J end lost 0 bases, and 11 bases lay between the germline ends. CDR3 length: 16 amino acids. Germline CDR1 reads LGHNA; CDR2 reads YSLEER.

CDR3 sequence: CASRFRTSSYEQYF. The DNA of the CDR3 is TGTGCCAGCAGGTTCCGGACTAGTTCCTACGAGCAGTACTTC. This rearrangement joins TRBV6-4 to TRBJ2-7, with 7 bases that match TRBD2. This CDR3 comprises 14 residues. After removal of 6 bases from V and 1 base from J, the junction contained 6 bases not matched to a gene. Per germline, CDR1 MRHNA and CDR2 SNTAGT.

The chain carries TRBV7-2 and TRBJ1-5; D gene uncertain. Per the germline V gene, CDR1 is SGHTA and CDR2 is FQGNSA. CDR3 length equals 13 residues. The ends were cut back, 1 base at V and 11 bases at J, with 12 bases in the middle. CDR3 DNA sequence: TGTGCCAGCAGCTTAGAAGTTCTCGGAGCCCAGCATTTT. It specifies CASSLEVLGAQHF.

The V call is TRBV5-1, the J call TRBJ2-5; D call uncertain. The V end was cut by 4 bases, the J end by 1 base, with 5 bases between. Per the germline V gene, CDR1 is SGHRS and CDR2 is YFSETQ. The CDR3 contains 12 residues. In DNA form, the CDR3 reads TGCGCCAGCAGCCTATCCCAAGAGACCCAGTACTTC. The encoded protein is CASSLSQETQYF.

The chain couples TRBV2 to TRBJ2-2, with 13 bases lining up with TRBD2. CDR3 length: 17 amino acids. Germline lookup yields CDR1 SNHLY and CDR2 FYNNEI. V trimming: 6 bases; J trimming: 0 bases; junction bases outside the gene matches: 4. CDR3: CASRRLAGGPNTGELFF. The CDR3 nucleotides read TGTGCCAGCAGACGACTAGCGGGGGGCCCGAACACCGGGGAGCTGTTTTTT.

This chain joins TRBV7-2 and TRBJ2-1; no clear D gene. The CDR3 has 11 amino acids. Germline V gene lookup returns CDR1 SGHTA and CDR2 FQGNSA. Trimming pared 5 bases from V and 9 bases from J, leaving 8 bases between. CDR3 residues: CASSRALEQFF. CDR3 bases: TGTGCCAGCAGCCGAGCCCTTGAGCAGTTCTTC.

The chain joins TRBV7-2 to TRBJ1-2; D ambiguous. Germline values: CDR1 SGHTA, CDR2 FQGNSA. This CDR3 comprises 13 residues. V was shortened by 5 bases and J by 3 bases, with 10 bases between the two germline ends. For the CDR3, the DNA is TGTGCCAGCAGCCCCTCGAGGGACTATGGCTACACCTTC. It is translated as CASSPSRDYGYTF.

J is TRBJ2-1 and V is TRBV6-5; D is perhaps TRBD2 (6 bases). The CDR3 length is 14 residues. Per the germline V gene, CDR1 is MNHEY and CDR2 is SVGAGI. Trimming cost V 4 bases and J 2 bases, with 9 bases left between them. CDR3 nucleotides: TGTGCCAGCAGTTCCGGAGGGGCCTACAATGAGCAGTTCTTC. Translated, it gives CASSSGGAYNEQFF.

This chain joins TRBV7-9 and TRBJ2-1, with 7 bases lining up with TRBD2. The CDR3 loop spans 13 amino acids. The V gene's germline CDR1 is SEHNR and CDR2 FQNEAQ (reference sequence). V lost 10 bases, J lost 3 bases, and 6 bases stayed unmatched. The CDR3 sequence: CATPGLHYNEQFF. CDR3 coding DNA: TGTGCCACCCCGGGACTACACTACAATGAGCAGTTCTTC.

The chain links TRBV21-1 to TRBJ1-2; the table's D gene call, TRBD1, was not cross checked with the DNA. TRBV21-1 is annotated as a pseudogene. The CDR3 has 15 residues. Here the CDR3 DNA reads TGTGCCAGCAAATCACCCAGGACAGGGGAGAATGGCTACACCTTC. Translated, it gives CASKSPRTGENGYTF.

The CDR3 DNA follows: TGTGCCAGCTCACCACCGGCAGTCCGCCGGGAGCTGTTTTTT. Protein sequence: CASSPPAVRRELFF. The rearrangement joins TRBV18 to TRBJ2-2; D not resolved. Looked up from germline, CDR1 is KGHSH and CDR2 is LQKENI. V shed 0 bases and J shed 9 bases, with 11 bases lying between them. This CDR3 is 14 amino acids long. The full variable domain, completed using reference TRBV18 and TRBJ2-2, is NAGVMQNPRHLVRRRGQEARLRCSPMKGHSHVYWYRQLPEEGLKFMVYLQKENIIDESGMPKERFSAEFPKEGPSILRIQQVVRGDSAAYFCASSPPAVRRELFFGEGSRLTVL.

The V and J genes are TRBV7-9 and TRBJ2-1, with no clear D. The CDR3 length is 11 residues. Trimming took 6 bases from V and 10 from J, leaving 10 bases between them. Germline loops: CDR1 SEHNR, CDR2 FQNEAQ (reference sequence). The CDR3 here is CASSGIREQFF. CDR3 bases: TGTGCCAGCAGTGGAATCAGGGAGCAGTTCTTC.

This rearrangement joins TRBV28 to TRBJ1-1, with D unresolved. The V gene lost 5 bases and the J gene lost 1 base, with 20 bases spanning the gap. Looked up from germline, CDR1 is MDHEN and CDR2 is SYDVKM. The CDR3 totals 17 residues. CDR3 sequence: CASSLIRFYSGNTEAFF. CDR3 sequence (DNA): TGTGCCAGCAGTCTCATACGGTTTTATTCCGGGAACACTGAAGCTTTCTTT.

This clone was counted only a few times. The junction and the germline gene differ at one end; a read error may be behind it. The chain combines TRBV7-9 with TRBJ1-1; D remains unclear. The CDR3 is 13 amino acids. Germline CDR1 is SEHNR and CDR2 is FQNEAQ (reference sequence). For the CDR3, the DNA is TGTTCCAGCAGCCTTGGACTCTCTGCTGAAGCTTTCTTT. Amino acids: CSSSLGLSAEAFF.

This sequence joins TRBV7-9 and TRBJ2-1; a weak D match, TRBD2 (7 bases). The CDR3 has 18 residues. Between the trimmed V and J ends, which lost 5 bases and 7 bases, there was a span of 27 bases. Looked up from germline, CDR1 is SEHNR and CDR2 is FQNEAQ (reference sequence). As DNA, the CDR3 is TGTGCCAGCAGCGGGTACCGAGCAATCGGGGGGCCGGGAAATGAGCAGTTCTTC. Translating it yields CASSGYRAIGGPGNEQFF.

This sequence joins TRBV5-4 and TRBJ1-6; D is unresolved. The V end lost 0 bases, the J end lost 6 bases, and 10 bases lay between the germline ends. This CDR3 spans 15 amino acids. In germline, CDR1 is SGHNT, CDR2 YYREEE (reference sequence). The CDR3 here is CASSLDLNFNSPLHF. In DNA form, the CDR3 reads TGTGCCAGCAGCTTGGACCTTAACTTTAATTCACCCCTCCACTTT.

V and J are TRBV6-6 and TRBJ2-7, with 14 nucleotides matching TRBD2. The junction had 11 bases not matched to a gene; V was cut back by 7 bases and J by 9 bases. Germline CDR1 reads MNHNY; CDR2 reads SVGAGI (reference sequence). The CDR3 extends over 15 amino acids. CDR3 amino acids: CASNQPGTSGSWQYF. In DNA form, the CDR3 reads TGTGCCAGCAACCAACCTGGGACTAGCGGGAGTTGGCAGTACTTC.

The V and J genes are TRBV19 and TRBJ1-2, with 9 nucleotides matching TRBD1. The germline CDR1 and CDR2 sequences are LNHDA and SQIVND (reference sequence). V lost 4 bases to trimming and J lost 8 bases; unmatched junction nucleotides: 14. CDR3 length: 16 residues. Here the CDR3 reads CASSKPGQGYLEGYTF. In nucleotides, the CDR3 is TGTGCCAGTAGTAAGCCCGGACAGGGGTACCTGGAGGGCTACACCTTC.

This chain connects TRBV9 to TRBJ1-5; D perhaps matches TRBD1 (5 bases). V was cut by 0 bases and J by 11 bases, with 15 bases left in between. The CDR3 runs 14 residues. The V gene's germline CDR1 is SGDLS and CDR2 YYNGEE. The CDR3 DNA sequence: TGTGCCAGCAGCGTAGATCCCGGGGGTGAGTCCCAGCATTTT. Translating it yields CASSVDPGGESQHF.

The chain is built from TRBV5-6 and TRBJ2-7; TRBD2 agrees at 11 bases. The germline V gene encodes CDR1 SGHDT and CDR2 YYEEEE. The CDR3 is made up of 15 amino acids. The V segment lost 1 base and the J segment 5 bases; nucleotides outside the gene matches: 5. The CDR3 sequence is CASSLTSGGVNEQYF. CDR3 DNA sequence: TGTGCCAGCAGCTTGACTAGCGGGGGTGTCAACGAGCAGTACTTC.

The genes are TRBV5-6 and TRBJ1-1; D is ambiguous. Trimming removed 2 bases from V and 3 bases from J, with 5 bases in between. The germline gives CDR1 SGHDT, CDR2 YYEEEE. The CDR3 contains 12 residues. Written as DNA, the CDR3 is TGTGCCAGCAGCTTTCGAGACACTGAAGCTTTCTTT. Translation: CASSFRDTEAFF.

The CDR3 loop reads CASSPPYTGGEQYF. CDR3 nucleotide sequence: TGTGCCAGCTCACCACCGTATACAGGGGGCGAGCAGTACTTC. This chain uses TRBV18 with TRBJ2-7, with 8 bases matching TRBD1. The CDR3 length is 14 residues. From germline, CDR1 is KGHSH and CDR2 LQKENI. Germline trimming cut 0 bases from V and 6 bases from J; bases unmatched to any gene: 4.